Listed below are T cell receptor beta chains from one sample, sequenced in a study of chemoradiotherapy in HPV16-positive cancers. Assay: immunoSEQ multiplex PCR; the TCRdb copy retains only in-frame clones and omits some. The table lists 65,000 to 80,000 clones, about 90% of them singletons. The source was blood, collected from a patient who underwent chemoradiotherapy. The receptor set was obtained from a human donor with HPV-associated anogenital cancer. The CDR3 runs from the conserved cysteine through the conserved F or W. D genes are given only for firm matches. Not all rows give a size; the values are once, few, many and, for expanded clones, a class.

size	V	D	J	length	DNA	CDR3
NA	TRBV27	NA	TRBJ1-5	14	TGTGCCAGCAGTTTATCGGGCGGTACAGGGCCCCAGCATTTT	CASSLSGGTGPQHF
NA	TRBV30	NA	TRBJ1-2	12	TGTGCCTGGAGTTCGTCAATGGGAGGCTACACCTTC	CAWSSSMGGYTF
NA	TRBV5-1	NA	TRBJ2-5	15	TGCGCCAGCAGCTTGGGTGGCAGTCTGAAAGAGACCCAGTACTTC	CASSLGGSLKETQYF
NA	TRBV27	TRBD1	TRBJ1-1	14	TGTGCCAGCAGTTTAATGCAGGGGGCTGTTGAAGCTTTCTTT	CASSLMQGAVEAFF
NA	TRBV5-1	NA	TRBJ2-6	17	TGCGCCAGCAGCTTGGTCGCATTGAGCTCTGGGGCCAACGTCCTGACTTTC	CASSLVALSSGANVLTF
NA	TRBV28	TRBD1	TRBJ2-2	16	TGTGCCAGCAGCAGCCTTTCGGACAGGGTGACCGGGGAGCTGTTTTTT	CASSSLSDRVTGELFF
once	TRBV27	NA	TRBJ1-2	14	TGTGCCAGCAGTTTATCCTACAGTGACTATGGCTACACCTTC	CASSLSYSDYGYTF
NA	TRBV27	NA	TRBJ2-6	19	TGTGCCAGCAGTTTAAACACGGGCAGGGGAAGAACTGGGGCCAACGTCCTGACTTTC	CASSLNTGRGRTGANVLTF
NA	TRBV5-6	NA	TRBJ1-1	14	TGTGCCAGCAGCTTGGACAGGGCGAACACTGAAGCTTTCTTT	CASSLDRANTEAFF
once	TRBV5-6	TRBD1	TRBJ1-2	13	TGTGCCAGCAGCTTCCGACAGGGGGATGGCTACACCTTC	CASSFRQGDGYTF
NA	TRBV28	NA	TRBJ1-1	17	TGTGCCAGCAGTTTATTTTTCGGCGGGGGGGAAAACACTGAAGCTTTCTTT	CASSLFFGGGENTEAFF
NA	TRBV27	NA	TRBJ1-3	16	TGTGCCAGCAGTTTAACGGGGTACTCCAGGGGAAACACCATATATTTT	CASSLTGYSRGNTIYF
medium-sized	TRBV6-5	NA	TRBJ2-7	14	TGTGCCAGCAGGCCGACAGGAGACTCCTACGAGCAGTACTTC	CASRPTGDSYEQYF
NA	TRBV19	TRBD2	TRBJ2-1	13	TGTGCCAGTAGTATAGCCCCCGGGACTAGCATGTTCTTC	CASSIAPGTSMFF
NA	TRBV6-5	NA	TRBJ2-7	15	TGTGCCAGCAGCCGAACTGTAAAGGGGGAAAGCGAGCAGTACTTC	CASSRTVKGESEQYF
NA	TRBV7-6	TRBD1	TRBJ1-3	15	TGTGCCAGCAGCCGGGACAGCAACTCTGGAAACACCATATATTTT	CASSRDSNSGNTIYF
NA	TRBV14	NA	TRBJ1-2	16	TGTGCCAGCAGCCAAGGCCGTACCCGGGAACGTCTTGGCTACACCTTC	CASSQGRTRERLGYTF
NA	TRBV5-5	TRBD1	TRBJ1-1	17	TGTGCCAGCAGCTTAACAGGGGATCCTTATCAGGGCACTGAAGCTTTCTTT	CASSLTGDPYQGTEAFF
once	TRBV11-2	NA	TRBJ2-7	14	TGTGCCAGCAGCGCCACGGAGTGGGCCTACGAGCAGTACTTC	CASSATEWAYEQYF
NA	TRBV2	TRBD1	TRBJ1-6	14	TGTGCCAGCGGACCGGGACAGGGGTATTCACCCCTCCACTTT	CASGPGQGYSPLHF
NA	TRBV7-9	NA	TRBJ2-7	12	TGTGCCAGCAGCTCTTTAAACTACGAGCAGTACTTC	CASSSLNYEQYF
NA	TRBV7-9	NA	TRBJ1-4	15	TGTGCCAGCAGCTTAGGGGGACGGGGGCCAGAAAAACTGTTTTTT	CASSLGGRGPEKLFF
NA	TRBV28	TRBD2	TRBJ2-5	15	TGTGCCAGCAGTTTAACTGGGGGGGTGGTGGAGACCCAGTACTTC	CASSLTGGVVETQYF
NA	TRBV19	NA	TRBJ2-7	13	TGTGCCAGTAGTATAGATCTACCAAACGAGCAGTACTTC	CASSIDLPNEQYF
NA	TRBV4-1	TRBD2	TRBJ2-3	17	TGCGCCAGCAGCCAAGATGGCCTAGCGGCTAGCACAGATACGCAGTATTTT	CASSQDGLAASTDTQYF
NA	TRBV9	NA	TRBJ2-1	15	TGTGCCAGCAGCGAGTGGCAGAGTACCTACAATGAGCAGTTCTTC	CASSEWQSTYNEQFF
NA	TRBV27	NA	TRBJ1-6	15	TGTGCCAGCAGATACGGGACCCTCGTAGATTCACCCCTCCACTTT	CASRYGTLVDSPLHF
NA	TRBV9	NA	TRBJ2-3	15	TGTGCCAGCAGCGTAACAGCTGGACGCACAGATACGCAGTATTTT	CASSVTAGRTDTQYF
NA	TRBV4-2	NA	TRBJ2-1	16	TGTGCCAGCAGCCAAGTATTGGCGGGGTCGCGCAATGAGCAGTTCTTC	CASSQVLAGSRNEQFF
NA	TRBV6-6	NA	TRBJ1-1	12	TGTGCCAGCAGTGGGGGTAGGGCAGAAGCTTTCTTT	CASSGGRAEAFF
NA	TRBV19	NA	TRBJ1-2	13	TGTGCCAGTAGTATGGGCAGGGCTGGTGGCTACACCTTC	CASSMGRAGGYTF
NA	TRBV30	NA	TRBJ2-7	11	TGTGCCTGGAGTGTGGCGAGAGGGCAGTACTTC	CAWSVARGQYF
few	TRBV4-2	NA	TRBJ1-5	15	TGTGCCAGCAGCCAGACAGTGCTAGGCAATCAGCCCCAGCATTTT	CASSQTVLGNQPQHF
NA	TRBV27	NA	TRBJ1-1	12	TGTGCCAGCAGTTCCAGGGGAACTGAAGCTTTCTTT	CASSSRGTEAFF
NA	TRBV6-1	NA	TRBJ2-5	13	TGTGCCAGCAGTGGGACATTTCAAGAGACCCAGTACTTC	CASSGTFQETQYF
NA	TRBV2	TRBD2	TRBJ2-5	21	TGTGCCAGCAGTCGGGGGGGATCCTATAGCGGGAGACGGGACTTGCGAGAGACCCAGTACTTC	CASSRGGSYSGRRDLRETQYF
once	TRBV5-1	NA	TRBJ2-4	12	TGCGCCAGCAGCCAACAAGACAGTATTCAGTACTTC	CASSQQDSIQYF
NA	TRBV5-1	NA	TRBJ1-2	14	TGCGCCAGCAGCTTGGACGGGCAGGGCCCCGGCTACACCTTC	CASSLDGQGPGYTF
NA	TRBV30	NA	TRBJ1-4	14	TGTGCCTGGAGTGTAAATGGATTTAATGAAAAACTGTTTTTT	CAWSVNGFNEKLFF
NA	TRBV5-4	TRBD1	TRBJ1-1	15	TGTGCCAGCAGCTATGAGACAGGGGTGAACACTGAAGCTTTCTTT	CASSYETGVNTEAFF
NA	TRBV28	NA	TRBJ2-5	14	TGTGCCAGCAGTAGTGCCGGGTCCGGGTCTACCCAGTACTTC	CASSSAGSGSTQYF
NA	TRBV10-3	TRBD1	TRBJ1-1	19	TGTGCCATCAGGCCTACAGGGGGATGGACGACGGGGAAGAACACTGAAGCTTTCTTT	CAIRPTGGWTTGKNTEAFF
NA	TRBV6-1	NA	TRBJ2-7	12	TGTGCCAGCAGTGGGGGCAGCCTGAGGCAGTACTTC	CASSGGSLRQYF
NA	TRBV10-3	TRBD2	TRBJ2-1	15	TGTGCCATCAGTACTTCTAGCGGGGGTATCAATGAGCAGTTCTTC	CAISTSSGGINEQFF
NA	TRBV5-1	NA	TRBJ2-7	16	TGCGCCAGCAGCACCGGAGGGGAAAGGAGCTCCTACGAGCAGTACTTC	CASSTGGERSSYEQYF
once	TRBV4-2	NA	TRBJ1-2	14	TGTGCCAGCAGCCAACCAGGCGGGACAACCGGCTACACCTTC	CASSQPGGTTGYTF